This T cell receptor (beta chain) was observed in a study of T cells in localized non-small cell lung cancer. Findings of the study overall: Uninvolved adjacent lung showed peak T cell clonality, exceeding tumor. Only one tumor region was sequenced, so heterogeneity remains possible. Out of the top 100 tumor clones, a median around 57 were seen in adjacent lung.

Trimming removed 5 bases at V and 3 bases at J, with 11 bases between. CDR1 PRHDT and CDR2 FYEKMQ come from the germline V gene (reference sequence). The CDR3 runs 13 residues. The protocol was immunoSEQ multiplex PCR, while the TCRdb copy is restricted to in-frame clones and leaves out a portion. The sample has 30,000 to 35,000 clones, about 88% seen once. Concerning this clone: No antigen is known for it.

The sample was peripheral blood, taken before any cancer treatment. This sequence joins TRBV13 and TRBJ2-7; D is perhaps TRBD2 (5 bases). This TCR derives from a woman aged 40-75 years with stage I lung adenocarcinoma. The CDR3 DNA is TGTGCCAGCAGCGTCGGGATCGGCTACGAGCAGTACTTC. Translated: CASSVGIGYEQYF.